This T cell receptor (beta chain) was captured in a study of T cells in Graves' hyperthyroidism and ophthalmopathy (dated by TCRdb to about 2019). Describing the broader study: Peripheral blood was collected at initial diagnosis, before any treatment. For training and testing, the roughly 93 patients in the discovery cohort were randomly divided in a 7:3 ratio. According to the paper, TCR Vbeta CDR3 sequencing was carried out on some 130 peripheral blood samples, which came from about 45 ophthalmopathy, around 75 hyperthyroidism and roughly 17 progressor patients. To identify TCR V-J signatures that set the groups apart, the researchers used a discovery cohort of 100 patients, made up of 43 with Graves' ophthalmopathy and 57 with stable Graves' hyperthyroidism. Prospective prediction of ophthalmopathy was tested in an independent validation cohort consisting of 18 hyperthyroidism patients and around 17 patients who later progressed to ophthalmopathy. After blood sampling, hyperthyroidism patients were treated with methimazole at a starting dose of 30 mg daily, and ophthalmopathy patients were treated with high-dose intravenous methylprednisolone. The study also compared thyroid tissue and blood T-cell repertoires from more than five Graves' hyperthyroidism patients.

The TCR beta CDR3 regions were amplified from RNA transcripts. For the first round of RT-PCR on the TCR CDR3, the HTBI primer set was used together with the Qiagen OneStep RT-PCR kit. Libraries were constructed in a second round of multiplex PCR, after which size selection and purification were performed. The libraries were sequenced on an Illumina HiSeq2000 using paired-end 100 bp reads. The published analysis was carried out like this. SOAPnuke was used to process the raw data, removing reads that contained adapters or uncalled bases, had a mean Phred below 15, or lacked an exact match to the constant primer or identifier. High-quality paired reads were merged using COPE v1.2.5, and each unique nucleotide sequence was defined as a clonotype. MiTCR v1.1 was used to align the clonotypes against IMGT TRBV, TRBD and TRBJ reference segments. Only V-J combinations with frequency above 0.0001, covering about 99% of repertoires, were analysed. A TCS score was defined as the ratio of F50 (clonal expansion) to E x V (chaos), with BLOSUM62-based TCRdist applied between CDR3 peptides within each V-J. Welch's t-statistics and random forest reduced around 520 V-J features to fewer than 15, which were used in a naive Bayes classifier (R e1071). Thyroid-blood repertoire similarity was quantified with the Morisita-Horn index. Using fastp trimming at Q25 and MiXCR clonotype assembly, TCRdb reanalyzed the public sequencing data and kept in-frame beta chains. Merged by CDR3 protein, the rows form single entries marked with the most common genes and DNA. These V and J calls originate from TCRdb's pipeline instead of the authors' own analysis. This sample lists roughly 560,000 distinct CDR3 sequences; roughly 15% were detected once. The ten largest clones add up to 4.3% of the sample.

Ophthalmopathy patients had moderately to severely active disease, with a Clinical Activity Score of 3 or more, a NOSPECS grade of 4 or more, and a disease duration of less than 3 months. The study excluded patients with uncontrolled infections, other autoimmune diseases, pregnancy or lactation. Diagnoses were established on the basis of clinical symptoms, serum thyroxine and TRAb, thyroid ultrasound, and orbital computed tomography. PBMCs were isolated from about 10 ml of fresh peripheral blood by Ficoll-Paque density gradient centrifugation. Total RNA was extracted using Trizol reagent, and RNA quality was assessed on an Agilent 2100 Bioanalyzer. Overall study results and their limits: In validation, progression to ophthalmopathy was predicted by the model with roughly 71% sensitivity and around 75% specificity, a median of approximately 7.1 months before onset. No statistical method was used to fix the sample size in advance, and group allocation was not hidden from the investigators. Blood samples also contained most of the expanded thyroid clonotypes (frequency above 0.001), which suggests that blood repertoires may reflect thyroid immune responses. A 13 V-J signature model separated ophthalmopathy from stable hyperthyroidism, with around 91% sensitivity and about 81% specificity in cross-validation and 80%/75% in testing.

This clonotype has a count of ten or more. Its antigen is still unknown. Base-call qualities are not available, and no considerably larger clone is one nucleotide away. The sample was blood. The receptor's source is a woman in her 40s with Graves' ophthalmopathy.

The DNA reads as follows: TGTGCCAGCAGTTCCATGGCGGAGTCCTCCTACGAGCAGTACTTC. It translates as CASSSMAESSYEQYF. This chain joins TRBV28 to TRBJ2-7; no confident D gene assignment can be made. V loses 4 bases of germline sequence and J loses 0 bases, and the interval between the two ends is 13 bases. From the cysteine up to the phenylalanine, the CDR3 has a length of 15 residues. The only DNA kept is the CDR3, 45 bases in frame from the first base. CDR1 and CDR2 are read off the germline V gene as MDHEN and SYDVKM.